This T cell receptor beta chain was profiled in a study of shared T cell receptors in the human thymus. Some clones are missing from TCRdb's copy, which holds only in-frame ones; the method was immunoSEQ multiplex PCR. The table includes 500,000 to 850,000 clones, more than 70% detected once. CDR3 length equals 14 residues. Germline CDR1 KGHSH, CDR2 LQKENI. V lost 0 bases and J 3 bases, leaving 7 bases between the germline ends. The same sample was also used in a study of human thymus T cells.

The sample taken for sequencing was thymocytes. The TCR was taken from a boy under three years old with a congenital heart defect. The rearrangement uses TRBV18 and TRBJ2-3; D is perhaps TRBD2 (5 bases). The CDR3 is CASSPPSGTDTQYF. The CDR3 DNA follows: TGTGCCAGCTCACCACCGTCGGGGACAGATACGCAGTATTTT.